This T cell receptor beta chain appears in the sequencing data of a study of CD8 T cells in Susac syndrome. RNA, at roughly 0.45 to 1 ug, was reverse transcribed with random hexamers. In TCRdb, the immunoSEQ multiplex PCR reads were re-called with MiXCR into one record per CDR3 protein. The table records fewer than 350,000 distinct CDR3 sequences, 70% to 90% of them present only once. Between the trimmed V and J ends, which lost 0 bases and 3 bases, there was a span of 7 bases. Germline V gene sequence: CDR1 SGDLS, CDR2 YYNGEE. CDR3 length: 14 residues. The origin of this receptor is a human donor with multiple sclerosis. J is TRBJ2-1 and V is TRBV9, with D maybe TRBD2 (5 bases). Sequences were obtained from CD8+ T cells from PBMCs. The CDR3 DNA is TGTGCCAGCAGCGTAGTCGGAGGCTACAATGAGCAGTTCTTC. Translating it yields CASSVVGGYNEQFF.